This is a list of T cell receptor beta chains from one sample in a study of blood T cell repertoires in COVID-19. Using immunoSEQ multiplex PCR, the repertoire was profiled, and TCRdb retains in-frame clones only, with some absent. The table lists roughly 120,000 clones, roughly 84% of them singletons, with under 7% in the top ten. Sequenced: peripheral blood. The source of these receptors is a woman aged 45-59 years with acute or convalescent COVID-19. CDR3s include the opening cysteine and the closing phenylalanine or tryptophan. D genes are given only for firm matches. Rows may omit the clone size; those that give it use once, few, many or a size class.

>TRBJ1-3|TRBV5-1|TRBD1|few
TGCGCCAGCAGCGGGGGGACAGCTGGAAACACCATATATTTT
CASSGGTAGNTIYF
>TRBJ2-7|TRBV5-1|TRBD1|.
TGCGCCAGCAGCTTGGGCGGACAGGACTCCTACGAGCAGTACTTC
CASSLGGQDSYEQYF
>TRBJ1-2|TRBV6-5|TRBD1|once
TGTGCCAGTAGGACAGGGGTCGGCTATGGCTACACCTTC
CASRTGVGYGYTF
>TRBJ2-7|TRBV6-1|.|.
TGTGCCAGCAGTGAACCGGTCACCTACGAGCAGTACTTC
CASSEPVTYEQYF
>TRBJ1-2|TRBV10-3|.|.
TGTGCCATCAGTTGGGGGCTCCAGGATGGCTACACCTTC
CAISWGLQDGYTF
>TRBJ1-5|TRBV18|.|.
TGTGCCAGCTCACCGAACCGGGGGAGCAATCAGCCCCAGCATTTT
CASSPNRGSNQPQHF
>TRBJ1-1|TRBV2|TRBD1|.
TGTGCCAGCAGTTACCTAGGAACCACAGGGGCCGGGGTGAACACTGAAGCTTTCTTT
CASSYLGTTGAGVNTEAFF
>TRBJ1-2|TRBV5-1|.|.
TGCGCCAGCAGACCAATTTTGGGGACATCGGAGGGCTACACCTTC
CASRPILGTSEGYTF
>TRBJ2-7|TRBV2|.|.
TGTGCCAGCAAGAGGAGTTCCTACGAGCAGTACTTC
CASKRSSYEQYF
>TRBJ2-3|TRBV18|TRBD2|.
TGTGCCAGCTCCACCGCGGGGGGGCCAGGAGATACGCAGTATTTT
CASSTAGGPGDTQYF
>TRBJ1-6|TRBV19|TRBD1|.
TGTGCCAGTAGTATCGACAGGGCTTCACCCCTCCACTTT
CASSIDRASPLHF
>TRBJ1-2|TRBV6-2/TRBV6-3|TRBD1|once
TGTGCCAGCAGTTACGTTGGGACAGGTACCTATGGCTACACCTTC
CASSYVGTGTYGYTF
>TRBJ2-1|TRBV5-4|TRBD2|.
TGTGCCAGCAGCACCGGACTAGCGGGGGCCCGCTCCTACAATGAGCAGTTCTTC
CASSTGLAGARSYNEQFF
>TRBJ1-1|TRBV5-1|.|.
TGCGCCAGCGGGGGGAGGTTTGGCACTGAAGCTTTCTTT
CASGGRFGTEAFF
>TRBJ1-5|TRBV30|.|.
TGTGCCTGGAGTGCTTCTGGGGGCACCGATCAGCCCCAGCATTTT
CAWSASGGTDQPQHF
>TRBJ2-3|TRBV5-1|TRBD1|.
TGCGCCAGCCGGACAGGGAGCACAGATACGCAGTATTTT
CASRTGSTDTQYF
>TRBJ2-1|TRBV6-4|.|.
TGTGCCAGCAGTGTGGGAGCGGTCTCCTACAATGAGCAGTTCTTC
CASSVGAVSYNEQFF
>TRBJ1-1|TRBV27|.|.
TGTGCCAGCAGTTTATACAGCGGGTTGAACACTGAAGCTTTCTTT
CASSLYSGLNTEAFF
>TRBJ2-1|TRBV6-4|.|few
TGTGCCAGCAGTGACTCAGTAGCCGATTACAATGAGCAGTTCTTC
CASSDSVADYNEQFF
>TRBJ2-7|TRBV20-1|.|.
TGCAGTGCTAGTCTTCCAACTACCTACGAGCAGTACTTC
CSASLPTTYEQYF
>TRBJ1-4|TRBV23-1|TRBD1|.
TGCGCCAGCAGTCAATCGGTTCGACAGGGGAAAGCAACTAATGAAAAACTGTTTTTT
CASSQSVRQGKATNEKLFF
>TRBJ2-3|TRBV18|.|.
TGTGCCAGCTCACCACGGGGGGCCGGACTAGAAGATACGCAGTATTTT
CASSPRGAGLEDTQYF
>TRBJ2-7|TRBV15|TRBD2|.
TGTGCCACCAGCAGAGACCCCGGGACTAGCGGGCAGGAGCAGTACTTC
CATSRDPGTSGQEQYF
>TRBJ2-1|TRBV15|TRBD2|.
TGTGCCACCTCCCTACAACCGGGACTAGCGGGGGGAGGATCCTACAATGAGCAGTTCTTC
CATSLQPGLAGGGSYNEQFF
>TRBJ1-1|TRBV19|.|once
TGTGCCAGTAGTATGAGGCCAAGGTCGAACACTGAAGCTTTCTTT
CASSMRPRSNTEAFF
>TRBJ2-7|TRBV11-2|.|.
TGTGCCAGCAGCTTAGTTGTGAGCTCCACCTACGAGCAGTACTTC
CASSLVVSSTYEQYF
>TRBJ1-2|TRBV25-1|.|.
TGTGCCAGCAGTGAGACGGGTCTTGCCGAATATGGCTACACCTTC
CASSETGLAEYGYTF
>TRBJ1-4|TRBV11-2|TRBD1|.
TGTGCCAGCAGCCAGGGGACAGGGGGCGGCGAAAAACTGTTTTTT
CASSQGTGGGEKLFF
>TRBJ1-6|TRBV2|.|.
TGTGCCAGCAGAGGCCAGGGGTCCCCTAATTCACCCCTCCACTTT
CASRGQGSPNSPLHF
>TRBJ2-5|TRBV7-9|TRBD1|.
TGTGCCAGCAGCAAAGATCGGGACAGGGTGTCGGAGACCCAGTACTTC
CASSKDRDRVSETQYF
>TRBJ1-2|TRBV12-3/TRBV12-4|.|once
TGTGCCAGTAGGAGGCACGGCTACACCTTC
CASRRHGYTF
>TRBJ1-1|TRBV30|TRBD1|.
TGTGCCTGGAGGGACAGGGGGCTCACTGAAGCTTTCTTT
CAWRDRGLTEAFF
>TRBJ2-3|TRBV5-1|.|.
TGCGCCAGCAGCCCGGACTCTGACTACAGTGCTAGCACAGATACGCAGTATTTT
CASSPDSDYSASTDTQYF
>TRBJ1-3|TRBV7-9|.|.
TGTGCCAGCAGCTTTACAATGTCTGGAAACACCATATATTTT
CASSFTMSGNTIYF
>TRBJ2-1|TRBV5-1|TRBD1|.
TGCGCCAGCAGCTTGGCCCAGGGACAGGGGTACAATGAGCAGTTCTTC
CASSLAQGQGYNEQFF
>TRBJ1-5|TRBV15|.|once
TGTGCCACCAGCAGGGGAGGGAATGGGCCCCATCAGCCCCAGCATTTT
CATSRGGNGPHQPQHF
>TRBJ1-6|TRBV10-2|TRBD1|.
TGCGCCAGCAGTGAACGGGGACAGTTGAGCTCCTATAATTCACCCCTCCACTTT
CASSERGQLSSYNSPLHF
>TRBJ2-3|TRBV11-3|.|once
TGTGCCAGCAGCCCCGCCGGGGGGCCAGATACGCAGTATTTT
CASSPAGGPDTQYF
>TRBJ2-6|TRBV30|.|.
TGTGCCTGGGGTCTCTCTGGGGCCAACGTCCTGACTTTC
CAWGLSGANVLTF
>TRBJ2-3|TRBV9|.|.
TGTGCCAGCAGCGTAGGAGGGCAGCCAGATACGCAGTATTTT
CASSVGGQPDTQYF
>TRBJ1-2|TRBV10-2|TRBD1|.
TGCGCCAGCAGTGAACAAGGGACAGGCTATGGCTACACCTTC
CASSEQGTGYGYTF
>TRBJ1-2|TRBV12-5|TRBD1|.
TGTGCTAGTGGTTTCCCTAGGACAGGGGGCGGGTATGGCTACACCTTC
CASGFPRTGGGYGYTF
>TRBJ1-1|TRBV30|TRBD1|.
TGTGCCTGGAGTGTACGGGGACAGCCCCTGTCGAGCGCTGAAGCTTTCTTT
CAWSVRGQPLSSAEAFF
>TRBJ1-5|TRBV9|.|.
TGTGCCAGCAGCGTAGGAGGAGCCGATAATCAGCCCCAGCATTTT
CASSVGGADNQPQHF
>TRBJ2-3|TRBV9|.|.
TGTGCCAGCAGCCGCGATAACCTGATGAGCACAGATACGCAGTATTTT
CASSRDNLMSTDTQYF
>TRBJ2-2|TRBV7-8|TRBD2|once
TGTGCCAGCAGCATCCTCGCGGGGGACCCGAACACCGGGGAGCTGTTTTTT
CASSILAGDPNTGELFF
>TRBJ2-2|TRBV9|TRBD1|.
TGTGCCAGCAGCGCCCGACAGGGTGGTGCATTAGGCGGGGAGCTGTTTTTT
CASSARQGGALGGELFF
>TRBJ1-1|TRBV18|TRBD1|.
TGTGCCAGCTCACCGACGACAGGGTACACTGAAGCTTTCTTT
CASSPTTGYTEAFF
>TRBJ1-1|TRBV2|.|.
TGTGCCAGCAGTCTACAGGGGAACACTGAAGCTTTCTTT
CASSLQGNTEAFF
>TRBJ2-4|TRBV7-2|TRBD1|.
TGTGCCAGCAGGGAAACAGGGGGCAAAAACATTCAGTACTTC
CASRETGGKNIQYF
>TRBJ1-1|TRBV5-4|.|.
TGTGCCAGCAGCTTAACGACGGGTCCCACTGAAGCTTTCTTT
CASSLTTGPTEAFF
>TRBJ1-5|TRBV5-6|TRBD1|.
TGTGCCAGCAGCGAGGGGACAGGGCTCCATCAGCCCCAGCATTTT
CASSEGTGLHQPQHF
>TRBJ1-5|TRBV19|.|.
TGTGCCAGTACCGATGACTCAGCTCTTCGGCCCCAGCATTTT
CASTDDSALRPQHF
>TRBJ1-6|TRBV7-2|.|.
TGTGCCAGCAGCTTAATTCGGCGGGACAATTCACCCCTCCACTTT
CASSLIRRDNSPLHF
>TRBJ2-7|TRBV7-2|.|.
TGTGCCAGCAGCGCAAGACAAGCTTACTACGAGCAGTACTTC
CASSARQAYYEQYF